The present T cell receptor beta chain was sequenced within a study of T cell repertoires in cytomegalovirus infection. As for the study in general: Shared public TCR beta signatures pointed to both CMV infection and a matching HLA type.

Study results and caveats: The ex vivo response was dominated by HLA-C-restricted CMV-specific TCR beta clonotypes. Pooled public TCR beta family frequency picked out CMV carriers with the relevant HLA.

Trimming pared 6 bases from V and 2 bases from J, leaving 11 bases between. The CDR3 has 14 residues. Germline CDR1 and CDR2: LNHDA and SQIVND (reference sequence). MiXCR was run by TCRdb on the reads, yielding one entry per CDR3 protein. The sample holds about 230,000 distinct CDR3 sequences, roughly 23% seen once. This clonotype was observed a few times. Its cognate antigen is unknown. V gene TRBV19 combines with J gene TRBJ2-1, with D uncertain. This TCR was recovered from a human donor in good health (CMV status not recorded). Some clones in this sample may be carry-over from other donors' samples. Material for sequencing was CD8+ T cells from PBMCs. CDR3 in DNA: TGTGCCAGTAGAACAACCCTCCCCTACAATGAGCAGTTCTTC. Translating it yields CASRTTLPYNEQFF. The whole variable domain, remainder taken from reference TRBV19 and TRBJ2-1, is DGGITQSPKYLFRKEGQNVTLSCEQNLNHDAMYWYRQDPGQGLRLIYYSQIVNDFQKGDIAEGYSVSREKKESFPLTVTSAQKNPTAFYLCASRTTLPYNEQFFGPGTRLTVL.